This T cell receptor beta chain appears in the sequencing data of a study of T-cell memory formation after mild COVID-19. One entry per CDR3 protein results from TCRdb running MiXCR on the 5' RACE reads. The sample consists of 200,000 to 250,000 distinct CDR3 sequences, roughly 9.4% of them appearing once. Deletions cut 2 bases from V and 4 bases from J, with 14 bases between. This CDR3 contains 15 residues. Germline V CDR1 and CDR2: MNHNS, SASEGT. Study-wide results and limits: The second-wave clones peaking on day 37 were not confirmed as SARS-CoV-2-specific.

Remarks on this clonotype: Its matching antigen is unknown.

This TCR was sampled from a man between 18 and 29 years old who had mild COVID-19 (a few samples of this study predate the infection). Cell type and time point are not known. The V and J genes are TRBV6-1 and TRBJ1-2; D is perhaps TRBD1 (5 bases). The sample was PBMCs or a T cell subset sorted from them (not recorded which). The CDR3 DNA reads as TGTGCCAGCAGTGAACCCGGGACTCTTACCTATGGCTACACCTTC. Amino acids: CASSEPGTLTYGYTF.